This T cell receptor beta chain was sequenced for a study of CD8 T cells in ankylosing spondylitis. With molecular barcodes, quantitative 5'-RACE was used to make the TCR beta libraries. TCRdb used MiXCR to reprocess the 5' RACE reads, holding one entry per CDR3 protein. The sample contains some 800,000 distinct CDR3 sequences, about 10% of which appear only once. The CDR3 sequence is 16 residues long. Trimming left V 4 bases short and J 0 bases short, with 18 bases between. Germline V lookup: CDR1 DFQATT, CDR2 SNEGSKA (reference sequence). This clonotype was found many times. Its specificity is not known. General study points: Under 10 highly homologous variants formed a TCR beta motif that appeared characteristic of ankylosing spondylitis blood. Disease-linked clones, CD8+, were relatively rare in peripheral blood.

The chain employs TRBV20-1 and TRBJ1-1; tentatively, D is TRBD1 (5 bases). The sequenced sample consisted of blood, either unsorted or a sorted T cell fraction (not recorded which). This TCR came from a male donor with ankylosing spondylitis. The CDR3 nucleotides are TGCAGTGCTACCCCGCGACAGAGCGCAATGAACACTGAAGCTTTCTTT. Residues: CSATPRQSAMNTEAFF.